The clone carrying this T cell receptor (beta chain) was observed a few times. Its matching antigen is unknown. Generated by immunoSEQ multiplex PCR, the TCRdb table keeps only in-frame clones and is missing some. The sample holds tens of thousands of clones; more than 60% are singletons and the top ten take under 12%. Prior to sequencing, the ViraFEST assay stimulated PBMC with viral peptide pools, which expanded the antigen-specific CD4+ T cells. On approximately day 9 of culture, CD4+ T cells were separated out. Vaccine recipients, nucleocapsid antibody negative, had no prior SARS-CoV-2 infection. The authors exchanged half the medium for IL-2 medium on days 3 and 7. This entry is derived from a study of vaccination effects on CD4 cells after COVID-19. Study-wide background: The vaccine given was either BNT162b2 or mRNA-1273, in two doses. Study-wide findings and caveats: Late post-vaccination, clones induced by infection and those induced by vaccine underwent marked clonal contraction.

This TCR came from a human donor who received a COVID-19 vaccine. Sequenced here: CD4+ T cells from PBMCs cultured with SARS-CoV-2 spike peptides, sampled before COVID-19 vaccination.

Here the CDR3 reads CSVTGSNTEAFF. CDR3 DNA sequence: TGCAGCGTCACAGGGTCGAACACTGAAGCTTTCTTT. V gene TRBV29-1 combines with J gene TRBJ1-1, with D tentatively TRBD1 (6 bases). Trimming shortened V by 6 bases and J by 1 base, and 9 bases separated the two germline ends. This CDR3 is 12 amino acids long. CDR1 and CDR2 (germline): SQVTM, ANQGSEA.